This TCR beta chain was captured by sequencing in a study of OX40 agonist ivuxolimab in advanced cancers. Study summary: A mean age of around 66 years, range roughly 20 to 79, was recorded, and approximately 85% were male. A history of anti-PD-1, anti-PD-L1 or anti-CTLA-4 therapy was acceptable, and around 36% had some. Partial responses were achieved by three patients: one hepatocellular carcinoma, two cutaneous melanoma.

Sequencing used immunoSEQ multiplex PCR; TCRdb keeps in-frame clones, though not all of them. The table shows 65,000 to 70,000 clones, with around 91% occurring only once. The sequencing used CD4+ or CD8+ T cells sorted from blood, collected in a trial of the OX40 agonist ivuxolimab. The source is an adult with an advanced solid tumor such as melanoma, head and neck, liver or kidney cancer.

CDR3 in amino acids: CASSLGGLAQFF. CDR3 DNA sequence: TGTGCCAGCAGCTTGGGAGGCCTAGCTCAGTTCTTC. This chain connects TRBV5-8 to TRBJ2-1, with a tentative D call TRBD2 (5 bases). V lost 0 bases, J lost 13 bases, and 11 bases lay in between. There are 12 residues in the CDR3. Germline lookup yields CDR1 SGHTS and CDR2 YDEGEE.